The text below deals with one T cell receptor (beta chain). Its antigen is not known. Reverse transcription of all isolated RNA meant that expressed TCRB transcripts were sequenced. Measured with immunoSEQ multiplex PCR; TCRdb has only the in-frame clones, and not every one. The sample yields under 400,000 clones, 20% seen once. These data are taken from a study of beta chain features in type 1 diabetes. General study results and limits: There was a possibility that cDNA sequencing over-represented cells with high TCR expression. Patients' naive, central memory and regulatory TCRB repertoires appeared more alike than those of healthy donors.

V lost 6 bases and J lost 3; bases outside the gene matches: 9. This CDR3 has 16 amino acids. Germline-derived CDR1 and CDR2 are SGHVT and SQSDAQ. A single heparinised draw of approximately 100 mL on average was taken per donor. The sample comprised naive CD4+ T cells from blood. The clonotype comes from a woman under 30 in good health. The rearrangement joins TRBV7-4 to TRBJ1-5; 9 nucleotides line up with TRBD1. CDR3 nucleotides: TGTGCCAGCAGACCCCCCGGGACAGGGTACAATCAGCCCCAGCATTTT. Encoded protein: CASRPPGTGYNQPQHF.